One T cell receptor beta chain is described in this entry. Antigen specificity is unknown. RNA was extracted from bulk tissue without any cell sorting. The normal lung tissue was taken more than 3 cm from the tumor edge. Newly diagnosed lung cancer patients had thoracic surgery in China, August–late 2014, without prior chemotherapy. This sample is drawn from a study of tumor and adjacent non-tumor tissue in lung cancer. Overall study: Patients comprised 12 adenocarcinoma, 2 squamous cell carcinoma and 1 small cell lung cancer. Study-level results: Tumor repertoires had a smaller top 100 clone share than normal lung.

The library came from three nested PCR rounds adapted from ARM-PCR protocols. TCRdb reprocessed the multiplex PCR reads via MiXCR and lists one record per CDR3 protein. The sample yields approximately 120,000 distinct CDR3 sequences, over 55% seen once. This sequence originates from a man aged 55 to 69 with non-small cell lung cancer. Sequenced input: distant non-tumor lung tissue.

CDR3 sequence reads: CASRFSGSSYEQYF. DNA of the CDR3: TGTGCCAGCAGATTTAGCGGGAGTTCCTACGAGCAGTACTTC. The chain joins TRBV28 to TRBJ2-7; 9 bases are shared with TRBD2. This CDR3 has 14 amino acids. Unmatched junction bases numbered 4, after V lost 6 bases and J lost 1 base. The germline V gene encodes CDR1 MDHEN and CDR2 SYDVKM.